Sequencing of this T cell receptor beta chain was carried out in a study of T cells after yellow fever vaccination. TCRdb independently ran MiXCR on the 5' RACE reads; one entry per CDR3 protein. Among hundreds of thousands of distinct CDR3 sequences listed, roughly a sixth were seen once. This TCR derives from a man aged 18 to 35 who received the YFV17D yellow fever vaccine. This sample comprised PBMCs, obtained before the yellow fever booster vaccination.

CDR3 DNA sequence: TGTGCCAGCAGCTTGGAAGTCGGGCAGGCCGAGGACTATGGCTACACCTTC. This sequence encodes CASSLEVGQAEDYGYTF. This chain uses TRBV5-5 with TRBJ1-2; D not resolved. Germline V CDR1 and CDR2: SGHKS, YYEKEE (reference sequence). The V end lost 0 bases, the J end lost 3 bases, and 18 bases lay between the germline ends. The CDR3 sequence is 17 residues long.